This T cell receptor beta chain originates from a study of T-cell memory formation after mild COVID-19. Study at large: Most TCR clusters belonged to a single donor.

Study-level results: CD4+ contracting clones were found mainly in CM and EM, and CD8+ ones in EMRA.

Germline values: CDR1 SEHNR, CDR2 FQNEAQ (reference sequence). The CDR3 has 18 residues. The ends lost 0 bases at V and 7 bases at J; junction bases unmatched: 13. This clonotype was seen a few times. Its antigen is not known. TCRdb called the 5' RACE reads again in MiXCR, with one record for every CDR3 protein. The sample lists hundreds of thousands of distinct CDR3 sequences; 15% to 20% were seen once. Material for sequencing was PBMCs or a T cell subset sorted from them (not recorded which). The chain links TRBV7-9 to TRBJ1-5; 9 bases fit TRBD1. The clonotype originates from a man between 18 and 35 years old who had mild COVID-19 (a few samples of this study predate the infection). Cell type and time point are not known. The DNA for the CDR3 is TGTGCCAGCAGCTTAGCCCCCCCGGGACAGGGAATTGAACAGCCCCAGCATTTT. This sequence encodes CASSLAPPGQGIEQPQHF. The entire variable domain, with the rest obtained from reference TRBV7-9 and TRBJ1-5, is as follows: DTGVSQNPRHKITKRGQNVTFRCDPISEHNRLYWYRQTLGQGPEFLTYFQNEAQLEKSRLLSDRFSAERPKGSFSTLEIQRTEQGDSAMYLCASSLAPPGQGIEQPQHFGDGTRLSIL.